Reported below is one T cell receptor (beta chain). The data derive from a study of technical replicates of blood from a handful of donors. Germline-derived CDR1 and CDR2 are MNHEY and SMNVEV (reference sequence). The CDR3 length is 16 residues. The trim removed 3 bases at V and 5 bases at J, leaving 11 bases unmatched. Sequenced by immunoSEQ multiplex PCR; TCRdb stores in-frame clones only, minus some. This sample has some 74,000 clones, with just under 97% found just once. This clonotype originated in a human donor in good health. The gene calls are TRBV27 and TRBJ1-2; 8 bases align to TRBD1. The sequenced material came from T cells isolated from PBMCs. The CDR3: CASSFLDQGAVYGYTF. The CDR3 DNA reads as TGTGCCAGCAGTTTTCTTGACCAGGGGGCGGTTTATGGCTACACCTTC.